The 7 T cell receptor beta chains listed next were all sequenced from one sample in a study of monozygotic twins with inflammatory bowel disease (dated by TCRdb to the late 2010s). Library preparation was by 5' RACE. TCRdb shows the sequencer as Illumina HiSeq 2500. Based on TCRdb reprocessing of the reads, there is one entry per CDR3 protein sequence, and DNA is missing. The sample table holds around 190,000 distinct CDR3 sequences. Less than 2% of the sample goes to the ten largest clones. The sample comprised blood. The receptors were gathered from a human donor with ulcerative colitis or Crohn's disease, or a healthy co-twin of an affected twin (not recorded which).

V usage is TRBV19 and J usage is TRBJ1-2. The germline CDR1 and CDR2 sequences are LNHDA and SQIVND (reference sequence). The CDR3 extends over 12 amino acids. The CDR3 spells CASSIERAGYTF.

The chain has TRBV5-1 and TRBJ2-5; TCRdb selects TRBD1, and the lack of DNA leaves this call unchecked. Germline assignment: CDR1 SGHRS and CDR2 YFSETQ. This CDR3 has 14 amino acids. This CDR3 reads CASSSGGTKETQYF.

J is TRBJ2-1 and V is TRBV5-6; TCRdb outputs TRBD1, but without DNA this stays unchecked. CDR3 length equals 16 residues. CDR1 SGHDT and CDR2 YYEEEE come from the germline V gene. The CDR3 sequence: CASSLPTGRLGNEQFF.

The CDR3 loop reads CATNRDRDEQFF. The gene calls are TRBV15 and TRBJ2-1; there is no DNA to check the TCRdb D call of TRBD1. Germline V gives CDR1 LNHNV, CDR2 YYDKDF (reference sequence). There are 12 residues in the CDR3.

The CDR3 here is CASSLMGANTGELFF. The rearrangement links TRBV5-5 to TRBJ2-2. Germline V lookup: CDR1 SGHKS, CDR2 YYEKEE (reference sequence). The CDR3 extends over 15 amino acids.

The rearrangement uses TRBV7-2 and TRBJ2-3; TCRdb lists TRBD2, though no DNA is available to test this call. CDR1 SGHTA and CDR2 FQGNSA come from the germline V gene. The CDR3 consists of 14 residues. This chain's CDR3 is CASSLRYGRDTQYF.

The chain uses TRBV12-3 or TRBV12-4 and TRBJ1-1; absent DNA, TCRdb's TRBD1 call cannot be checked. This CDR3 region has 18 residues. The CDR3 spells CASSLRGRRGDSNTEAFF.